This entry is about one TCR beta chain. The antigen remains unidentified. This record belongs to a study of cytomegalovirus exposure and HLA in healthy donors. Findings and caveats of the study: Most sequenced TCRs were rare (though some public TCRs occurred in many donors). In an earlier analysis, most TCR beta V segments were productive about 87% or about 30% of the time.

Germline V CDR1 and CDR2: KGHSH, LQKENI. Trimming shortened V by 4 bases and J by 1 base, and 10 bases separated the two germline ends. The CDR3 has 14 residues. In the PCR, 60 Vbeta and 13 Jbeta primers were used. Sequenced by immunoSEQ multiplex PCR; TCRdb stores in-frame clones only, minus some. Among 110,000 to 150,000 clones listed, approximately 80% were seen once. The V gene is TRBV18, the J gene TRBJ1-1; tentatively, D is TRBD1 (6 bases). This TCR derives from a woman younger than 35 in good health and CMV-seropositive. The sample consisted of PBMCs. CDR3 sequence reads: CASSLKQGNTEAFF. As DNA, the CDR3 is TGTGCCAGCTCACTTAAACAGGGGAACACTGAAGCTTTCTTT.